The 29 T cell receptor beta chains listed next were all sequenced from one sample in a study of blood T cell repertoires in COVID-19. Generated by immunoSEQ multiplex PCR, the TCRdb table keeps only in-frame clones and is missing some. In the table there are 250,000 to 300,000 clones, 70% to 90% of which are singletons. The sample comprised PBMCs or T cells enriched from blood (not recorded which). All receptors derive from a man aged 18 to 35 who had recovered from COVID-19.

This clone appeared once. The CDR3 DNA reads as TGTGCCACCAGTGACCCCCGATATGTCACGCAGGGCCTCGGGGAGACCCAGTACTTC. It specifies CATSDPRYVTQGLGETQYF. V usage is TRBV24-1 and J usage is TRBJ2-5, with D possibly matching TRBD1 (5 bases). The germline gives CDR1 KGHDR, CDR2 SFDVKD. There are 19 residues in the CDR3. The germline V and J ends were trimmed by 4 bases and 5 bases, with 28 bases remaining between them.

This chain uses TRBV3-1 (or the pseudogene TRBV3-2) with TRBJ1-4; 8 bases align to TRBD1. Per the germline V gene, CDR1 is LGHDT and CDR2 is YNNKEL (reference sequence). Trimming took 5 bases from V and 6 from J; bases not matched to a gene: 11. The CDR3 totals 16 residues. In nucleotides, the CDR3 is TGTGCCAGCAGCTTCCGCTGGACAGGGCTTGATGAAAAACTGTTTTTT. Translation gives CASSFRWTGLDEKLFF.

This rearrangement joins TRBV7-8 to TRBJ1-6, with D possibly TRBD1 on 5 matching bases. Trimming cost V 5 bases and J 6 bases, with 11 bases left between them. Germline CDR1 SGHVS, CDR2 FQNEAQ. CDR3 length equals 14 residues. The CDR3 DNA follows: TGTGCCAGCAGCAAAGGACACGGTAATTCACCCCTCCACTTT. This gives the protein CASSKGHGNSPLHF.

Only a few counts were recorded for this clone. The chain employs TRBV12-3 or TRBV12-4 and TRBJ1-2; D is unclear. There are 13 residues in the CDR3. Between the trimmed V and J ends, which lost 1 base and 3 bases, there was a span of 6 bases. The CDR3 sequence: CASSLGTDYGYTF. The CDR3 DNA reads TGTGCCAGCAGTTTAGGCACAGACTATGGCTACACCTTC.

J is TRBJ2-1 and V is TRBV6-1, with D perhaps matching TRBD2 (5 bases). Germline V CDR1 and CDR2: MNHNS, SASEGT. V lost 2 bases, J lost 6 bases, and 14 bases lay in between. This CDR3 is 15 amino acids long. CDR3 region: CASSETGISRNEQFF. CDR3 nucleotide sequence: TGTGCCAGCAGTGAAACCGGGATCTCCCGCAATGAGCAGTTCTTC.

V gene TRBV18 combines with J gene TRBJ1-2, with 10 bases that match TRBD1. Germline values: CDR1 KGHSH, CDR2 LQKENI. J lost 9 bases, V lost 3 bases, and 7 bases had no gene match. The CDR3 loop spans 14 amino acids. The CDR3 coding sequence is TGTGCCAGCTCACCCCTAGGACAGGGGGACAGCTACACCTTC. The encoded protein is CASSPLGQGDSYTF. The full variable domain, with the rest looked up from reference TRBV18 and TRBJ1-2, is NAGVMQNPRHLVRRRGQEARLRCSPMKGHSHVYWYRQLPEEGLKFMVYLQKENIIDESGMPKERFSAEFPKEGPSILRIQQVVRGDSAAYFCASSPLGQGDSYTFGSGTRLTVV.

The chain carries TRBV5-5 and TRBJ2-1; 11 nucleotides line up with TRBD2. Per germline, CDR1 SGHKS and CDR2 YYEKEE (reference sequence). The CDR3 is made up of 15 amino acids. The V gene end was trimmed by 2 bases and the J gene end by 9 bases; junction bases not matched to a gene: 7. In DNA, the CDR3 is TGTGCCAGCAGCTTTCGGGCTAGCGGGGGGATTGAGCAGTTCTTC. Translating gives CASSFRASGGIEQFF.

The chain links TRBV5-4 to TRBJ2-1; D call uncertain. V was shortened by 3 bases and J by 5 bases, with 21 bases between the two germline ends. CDR1 SGHNT and CDR2 YYREEE come from the germline V gene (reference sequence). The CDR3 spans 17 residues. The CDR3 DNA reads as TGTGCCAGCAGCTCGCCAAGCTTACCCTCTCCGCACAATGAGCAGTTCTTC. Amino acids: CASSSPSLPSPHNEQFF.

The chain recombines TRBV4-1 with TRBJ2-5, with TRBD1 identical over 9 bases. This CDR3 is 14 amino acids long. V shed 4 bases and J 4 bases; nucleotides not matched to a gene: 4. CDR1 and CDR2 (germline): MGHRA, YSYEKL. The CDR3 spells CASSLDRGGETQYF. In DNA form, the CDR3 reads TGCGCCAGCAGCCTCGACAGGGGGGGAGAGACCCAGTACTTC.

The chain couples TRBV5-1 to TRBJ1-2; D may be TRBD1 (5 bases). This CDR3 region has 12 residues. V was trimmed by 0 bases and J by 5 bases, leaving 5 bases between them. CDR1 SGHRS and CDR2 YFSETQ come from the germline V gene. CDR3 sequence: CASSLDRYGYTF. The CDR3 DNA reads TGCGCCAGCAGCTTGGACAGGTATGGCTACACCTTC. The full variable domain, completed using reference TRBV5-1 and TRBJ1-2, is KAGVTQTPRYLIKTRGQQVTLSCSPISGHRSVSWYQQTPGQGLQFLFEYFSETQRNKGNFPGRFSGRQFSNSRSEMNVSTLELGDSALYLCASSLDRYGYTFGSGTRLTVV.

V is TRBV5-4 and J is TRBJ2-4; D unclear. The V gene lost 5 bases and the J gene lost 9 bases, with 15 bases spanning the gap. There are 13 residues in the CDR3. Germline V gene sequence: CDR1 SGHNT, CDR2 YYREEE (reference sequence). The DNA for the CDR3 is TGTGCCAGCAGGACCCTGGGCGTCGGCATTCAGTACTTC. Residues: CASRTLGVGIQYF.

The V gene is TRBV11-2, the J gene TRBJ1-5; the match to TRBD1 covers 7 bases. Trimming took 5 bases from V and 2 from J; bases not matched to a gene: 9. CDR3 length: 16 amino acids. CDR1 and CDR2 (germline): SGHAT, FQNNGV. The DNA for the CDR3 is TGTGCCAGCAGCCCCGAAGGGGGCTGGGGCAATCAGCCCCAGCATTTT. This translates into CASSPEGGWGNQPQHF.

The chain carries TRBV7-3 and TRBJ1-1, with no clear D. Trimming pared 4 bases from V and 3 bases from J, leaving 9 bases between. CDR1 and CDR2 (germline): SGHTA, FQGTGA. The CDR3 covers 13 residues. CDR3 sequence reads: CASSSRRDTEAFF. DNA for the CDR3: TGTGCCAGCAGCTCGAGGAGAGACACTGAAGCTTTCTTT. Together with reference TRBV7-3 and TRBJ1-1, the CDR3 gives the full variable domain: GAGVSQTPSNKVTEKGKYVELRCDPISGHTALYWYRQSLGQGPEFLIYFQGTGAADDSGLPNDRFFAVRPEGSVSTLKIQRTERGDSAVYLCASSSRRDTEAFFGQGTRLTVV.

The chain uses TRBV6-5 and TRBJ1-1; unclear D gene. Germline V gives CDR1 MNHEY, CDR2 SVGAGI. This CDR3 region has 13 residues. V was clipped by 3 bases and J by 0 bases, with 5 bases between them. CDR3 nucleotides: TGTGCCAGCAGTTATCAGATGAACACTGAAGCTTTCTTT. This encodes CASSYQMNTEAFF.

The chain combines TRBV7-8 with TRBJ1-5; D may be TRBD1 (6 bases). V shed 5 bases and J shed 8 bases, with 19 bases lying between them. The germline gives CDR1 SGHVS, CDR2 FQNEAQ. The CDR3 totals 15 residues. The CDR3 sequence: CASSQGAGAEEPQHF. The CDR3 bases are TGTGCCAGCAGCCAAGGGGCAGGGGCGGAGGAGCCCCAGCATTTT.

The chain combines TRBV25-1 with TRBJ1-5; D is possibly TRBD1 (5 bases). Trimming left V 6 bases short and J 5 bases short, with 8 bases between. This CDR3 comprises 12 residues. Germline CDR1 is MGHDK and CDR2 is SYGVNS. Written as DNA, the CDR3 is TGTGCCAGCAGGCAGGGTGATCAGCCCCAGCATTTT. This translates into CASRQGDQPQHF.

This chain connects TRBV15 to TRBJ1-6; D is ambiguous. The V end was cut by 0 bases, the J end by 10 bases, with 13 bases between. Germline V gene lookup returns CDR1 LNHNV and CDR2 YYDKDF (reference sequence). CDR3 length: 15 residues. The CDR3 region is CATSRDGQSESPLHF. For the CDR3, the DNA is TGTGCCACCAGCAGAGATGGGCAGTCGGAATCACCCCTCCACTTT.

This clone has just one count. The rearrangement joins TRBV28 to TRBJ1-1; the D gene is possibly TRBD1 (6 bases). The CDR3 has 15 residues. The germline CDR1 and CDR2 sequences are MDHEN and SYDVKM. With 6 bases removed from V and 1 base from J, the gap between germline ends came to 15 bases. The CDR3 DNA reads as TGTGCCAGCAGCCGTCCCGGGACACCGAACACTGAAGCTTTCTTT. This codes for CASSRPGTPNTEAFF.

The V gene is TRBV6-5, the J gene TRBJ1-5, with 10 bases fitting TRBD1. Germline V lookup: CDR1 MNHEY, CDR2 SVGAGI. Germline trimming cut 8 bases from V and 5 bases from J; bases unmatched to any gene: 0. The CDR3 is 12 amino acids. The CDR3 region is CASGTGDQPQHF. Here the CDR3 DNA reads TGTGCCAGCGGGACAGGGGATCAGCCCCAGCATTTT.

To note about this clone: A junction end diverges from the germline sequence, so it may reflect a read error. The V and J genes are TRBV3-1 (or the pseudogene TRBV3-2) and TRBJ2-7; no firm D call. CDR3 size: 11 residues. Germline values: CDR1 LGHDT, CDR2 YNNKEL (reference sequence). In nucleotides, the CDR3 is TGTGCCAGCAGCCGTAATAATGAGGCGCACTTC. This translates into CASSRNNEAHF.

This chain links TRBV6-1 with TRBJ1-2; 9 positions agree with TRBD1. This CDR3 comprises 13 residues. The V gene's germline CDR1 is MNHNS and CDR2 SASEGT. The trim removed 3 bases at V and 8 bases at J, leaving 4 bases unmatched. The CDR3 region is CASSEHRGQGYTF. The CDR3 DNA sequence: TGTGCCAGCAGTGAGCACAGGGGGCAAGGCTACACCTTC.

In this sample, this clone turned up a few times. This chain uses TRBV6-5 with TRBJ1-1; 8 bases fit TRBD1. Germline CDR1 is MNHEY and CDR2 is SVGAGI. The length of the CDR3 is 14 residues. V gave up 2 bases and J gave up 6 bases; unmatched junction bases: 5. In DNA, the CDR3 is TGTGCCAGCAGTTACGGGGACAGGAGGTCTGAAGCTTTCTTT. As protein: CASSYGDRRSEAFF.

For the CDR3, the DNA is TGCGCCAGCAGCCCCGGGCATTCGGGAATGAACACTGAAGCTTTCTTT. Translated, it gives CASSPGHSGMNTEAFF. V gene TRBV5-1 combines with J gene TRBJ1-1; D remains ambiguous. Trimming pared 4 bases from V and 0 bases from J, leaving 16 bases between. Germline V gives CDR1 SGHRS, CDR2 YFSETQ. There are 16 residues in the CDR3.

This clone was recorded once. Additional DNA sequences in this sample encode the identical CDR3. J is TRBJ2-5 and V is TRBV11-2; D is unresolved. Per the germline V gene, CDR1 is SGHAT and CDR2 is FQNNGV. Deletions cut 1 base from V and 4 bases from J, with 4 bases between. The CDR3 contains 12 residues. Here the CDR3 DNA reads TGTGCCAGCAGCTTAGTTCGAGAGACCCAGTACTTC. Translating gives CASSLVRETQYF. Full variable domain (remainder filled in from reference TRBV11-2 and TRBJ2-5): EAGVAQSPRYKIIEKRQSVAFWCNPISGHATLYWYQQILGQGPKLLIQFQNNGVVDDSQLPKDRFSAERLKGVDSTLKIQPAKLEDSAVYLCASSLVRETQYFGPGTRLLVL.

The chain recombines TRBV6-6 with TRBJ2-1; 7 positions agree with TRBD1. The CDR3 is 13 residues long. The J segment lost 7 bases and the V segment lost 6 bases, leaving 6 bases of the junction unmatched. Germline CDR1 is MNHNY and CDR2 is SVGAGI (reference sequence). In DNA, the CDR3 is TGTGCCAGCAGGCCGGGACAGCCTAATGAGCAGTTCTTC. Residues: CASRPGQPNEQFF.

This clone appeared once. V and J are TRBV5-1 and TRBJ2-7; TRBD1 aligns across 9 bases. The germline gives CDR1 SGHRS, CDR2 YFSETQ. The CDR3 has 15 residues. V trimming: 1 base; J trimming: 6 bases; junction bases outside the gene matches: 8. The CDR3 is CASSLMGQGGREQYF. The CDR3 DNA sequence: TGCGCCAGCAGCTTGATGGGACAGGGAGGCCGCGAGCAGTACTTC.

This chain uses TRBV30 with TRBJ1-4, with D unresolved. Germline lookup yields CDR1 GTSNPN and CDR2 SVGIG (reference sequence). The CDR3 sequence is 12 residues long. Trimming left V 5 bases short and J 8 bases short, with 12 bases between. The CDR3 reads CAWSTAREKLFF. Written as DNA, the CDR3 is TGTGCCTGGTCCACGGCCAGGGAAAAACTGTTTTTT.

This clone was picked up one time. CDR3 protein: CASSGKDRVEETQYF. The CDR3 nucleotides are TGTGCCAGCAGCGGAAAGGACAGGGTAGAAGAGACCCAGTACTTC. The chain carries TRBV3-1 (or the pseudogene TRBV3-2) and TRBJ2-5; 8 bases fit TRBD1. Germline-derived CDR1 and CDR2 are LGHDT and YNNKEL (reference sequence). Losses at the gene ends were 5 bases for V and 3 bases for J; bases not matched to a gene: 8. The CDR3 is 15 amino acids.

V and J are TRBV7-2 and TRBJ2-1, with 13 bases aligning to TRBD2. From germline, CDR1 is SGHTA and CDR2 FQGNSA. The CDR3 is made up of 14 amino acids. V lost 5 bases and J lost 12; bases outside the gene matches: 7. CDR3 loop: CASSPGTSGTGQFF. The CDR3 DNA reads as TGTGCCAGCAGCCCAGGGACTAGCGGGACGGGGCAGTTCTTC.